The 18 T cell receptor beta chains below come from one sample, sequenced in a study of blood T cell repertoires in COVID-19. Data came from immunoSEQ multiplex PCR; TCRdb stores just in-frame clones and leaves some out. The sample records 110,000 or so clones, around 90% being singletons. The specimen was peripheral blood. These receptor sequences come from a human donor in a cohort sampled during active COVID-19.

The chain joins TRBV27 to TRBJ2-1; TRBD1 is a possible D gene (5 bases). The germline gives CDR1 MNHEY, CDR2 SMNVEV (reference sequence). Trimming cost V 6 bases and J 2 bases, with 11 bases left between them. This CDR3 has 14 residues. The CDR3 bases are TGTGCCAGCAGGCCAGGGTCGGCCTACAATGAGCAGTTCTTC. This gives the protein CASRPGSAYNEQFF.

This chain connects TRBV10-3 to TRBJ2-3; D call uncertain. CDR1 is ENHRY and CDR2 is SYGVKD in the germline V gene. Trimming took off 0 bases at V and 0 bases at J, with 7 bases between the two ends. The CDR3 extends over 15 amino acids. DNA of the CDR3: TGTGCCATCAGTGAGTCTGGCTCTAGCACAGATACGCAGTATTTT. This encodes CAISESGSSTDTQYF.

The chain couples TRBV5-8 to TRBJ2-3; the D gene is possibly TRBD2 (5 bases). The length of the CDR3 is 16 residues. The V and J ends lost 6 bases and 6 bases respectively, with 23 bases between them. Germline CDR1 and CDR2: SGHTS and YDEGEE. In DNA form, the CDR3 reads TGTGCCAGCAACCCAATAGCGCGAGGGCCCAGGGATACGCAGTATTTT. Translated, it gives CASNPIARGPRDTQYF.

This clone appeared a few times. The rearrangement links TRBV18 to TRBJ2-7, with 8 nucleotides matching TRBD1. The CDR3 length is 17 residues. After removal of 4 bases from V and 2 bases from J, the junction contained 13 bases not matched to a gene. CDR1 is KGHSH and CDR2 is LQKENI in the germline V gene. CDR3: CASSRGGGQAKTYEQYF. The CDR3 nucleotides read TGTGCCAGCTCACGTGGAGGGGGACAGGCGAAGACCTACGAGCAGTACTTC.

The chain combines TRBV5-1 with TRBJ2-3, with TRBD2 matching over 11 bases. This CDR3 contains 15 residues. Germline lookup yields CDR1 SGHRS and CDR2 YFSETQ. The V gene end was trimmed by 4 bases and the J gene end by 2 bases; junction bases not matched to a gene: 3. Here the CDR3 reads CASSPGLAVTDTQYF. CDR3 nucleotides: TGCGCCAGCAGCCCGGGACTAGCGGTCACAGATACGCAGTATTTT.

V usage is TRBV18 and J usage is TRBJ1-2, with D hard to call. CDR1 is KGHSH, CDR2 LQKENI, per germline. V lost 2 bases and J 5 bases, leaving 15 bases between the germline ends. The CDR3 consists of 15 residues. CDR3 sequence (DNA): TGTGCCAGCTCACCAGAAAGAGGGTCATCATATGGCTACACCTTC. Its translation: CASSPERGSSYGYTF. The full variable domain, with the rest looked up from reference TRBV18 and TRBJ1-2, is NAGVMQNPRHLVRRRGQEARLRCSPMKGHSHVYWYRQLPEEGLKFMVYLQKENIIDESGMPKERFSAEFPKEGPSILRIQQVVRGDSAAYFCASSPERGSSYGYTFGSGTRLTVV.

This clone was seen once. The chain uses TRBV4-1 and TRBJ1-3; no reliable D call. This CDR3 has 14 amino acids. The germline V gene has CDR1 MGHRA and CDR2 YSYEKL. Trimming shortened V by 1 base and J by 1 base, and 5 bases separated the two germline ends. Written as DNA, the CDR3 is TGCGCCAGCAGCCAAGCGGGATCTGGAAACACCATATATTTT. Translated, it gives CASSQAGSGNTIYF.

In this sample, this clone turned up once. The genes are TRBV29-1 and TRBJ2-5, with TRBD2 matching 7 bases. J gave up 4 bases and V 2 bases, and 7 bases lay outside the gene matches. CDR1 and CDR2 (germline): SQVTM, ANQGSEA. CDR3 length equals 14 residues. The CDR3 nucleotides are TGCAGCGTTGAACGGGGGAGGGCAAGAGAGACCCAGTACTTC. This encodes CSVERGRARETQYF.

The chain recombines TRBV11-2 with TRBJ1-1; 8 bases are a match to TRBD1. The CDR3 is made up of 17 amino acids. Germline CDR1 and CDR2: SGHAT and FQNNGV. Trimming at V came to 2 bases and at J to 0 bases, leaving 8 bases not matched to a gene. CDR3 DNA: TGTGCCAGCAGCTTACTAGACAGGGGCCGCGTGAACACTGAAGCTTTCTTT. Protein: CASSLLDRGRVNTEAFF.

The genes are TRBV9 and TRBJ1-1; D gene uncertain. Looked up from germline, CDR1 is SGDLS and CDR2 is YYNGEE. The CDR3 runs to 15 residues. Trimming pared 4 bases from V and 5 bases from J, leaving 18 bases between. The CDR3 DNA reads TGTGCCAGCAGCCCACGTCCTACGGGAGGAACTGAAGCTTTCTTT. Translating it yields CASSPRPTGGTEAFF.

This chain uses TRBV29-1 with TRBJ2-3; perhaps TRBD1 as D (6 bases). The V and J ends lost 7 bases and 2 bases respectively, with 19 bases between them. The CDR3 totals 15 residues. Germline CDR1 and CDR2: SQVTM and ANQGSEA. The CDR3 nucleotides are TGCAGCGCACCTCTCAGGGGCCTAGCCACAGATACGCAGTATTTT. Its translation: CSAPLRGLATDTQYF.

This clone was recorded a few times. V usage is TRBV6-5 and J usage is TRBJ2-5; 10 nucleotides align to TRBD2. Germline V CDR1 and CDR2: MNHEY, SVGAGI. Trimming at V came to 0 bases and at J to 7 bases, leaving 8 bases not matched to a gene. The CDR3 has 16 residues. CDR3 region: CASSYSRLAGARTQYF. Written as DNA, the CDR3 is TGTGCCAGCAGTTACTCGAGGCTAGCGGGGGCCCGGACCCAGTACTTC.

This clone was observed a few times. The chain uses TRBV7-2 and TRBJ2-5; no clear D gene. Germline V gene lookup returns CDR1 SGHTA and CDR2 FQGNSA. This CDR3 contains 13 residues. V was clipped by 2 bases and J by 9 bases, with 13 bases between them. CDR3 bases: TGTGCCAGCAGCTTACCCCCCGTCCGGGCCCAGTACTTC. This translates into CASSLPPVRAQYF.

This clone was picked up a small number of times. The chain uses TRBV4-2 and TRBJ1-1; 9 bases line up with TRBD1. The CDR3 extends over 16 amino acids. Losses at the gene ends were 3 bases for V and 0 bases for J; bases not matched to a gene: 5. Germline assignment: CDR1 LGHNA and CDR2 YNFKEQ. CDR3: CASSQPGTGLNTEAFF. For the CDR3, the DNA is TGTGCCAGCAGCCAGCCCGGGACAGGGTTGAACACTGAAGCTTTCTTT.

This clone is a singleton in its sample. This rearrangement joins TRBV4-1 to TRBJ1-3; 7 positions match TRBD1. CDR1 and CDR2 from the germline V gene are MGHRA and YSYEKL. The V gene end was trimmed by 2 bases and the J gene end by 2 bases; junction bases not matched to a gene: 6. This CDR3 has 16 amino acids. DNA of the CDR3: TGCGCCAGCAGCCAATATGACAGGGACGCTGGAAACACCATATATTTT. Residues: CASSQYDRDAGNTIYF.

This rearrangement joins TRBV24-1 to TRBJ2-3; D remains ambiguous. The CDR3 contains 13 residues. V lost 5 bases to trimming and J lost 2 bases, with 7 bases between them. Per germline, CDR1 KGHDR and CDR2 SFDVKD. Here the CDR3 reads CATSGEYTDTQYF. Here the CDR3 DNA reads TGTGCCACCAGTGGCGAGTACACAGATACGCAGTATTTT.

The gene calls are TRBV6-5 and TRBJ2-7; 9 bases are a match to TRBD1. CDR1 and CDR2 from the germline V gene are MNHEY and SVGAGI. This CDR3 is built from 15 residues. The trim removed 7 bases at V and 5 bases at J, leaving 12 bases unmatched. DNA of the CDR3: TGTGCCAGCAAAACCAGGCGGGACAGGGTGGACGAGCAGTACTTC. Translated, it gives CASKTRRDRVDEQYF.

The chain employs TRBV7-9 and TRBJ2-7; D remains ambiguous. The ends were cut back, 6 bases at V and 7 bases at J, with 16 bases in the middle. The CDR3 consists of 13 residues. Germline V CDR1 and CDR2: SEHNR, FQNEAQ (reference sequence). As DNA, the CDR3 is TGTGCCAGCAGTCCAGGATCCAACTGGGAGCAGTACTTC. Residues: CASSPGSNWEQYF.